Detailed here is one T cell receptor beta chain. As yet, its antigen is unknown. This sample is drawn from a study of cytomegalovirus exposure and HLA in healthy donors. Study results and caveats: In a later analysis, donors in an Asian-associated ancestry cluster reportedly had fewer N-insertions in productive TCRs than the cohort mean. Researchers had no immune exposure information except CMV serostatus available.

The PCR ran on 60 Vbeta and 13 Jbeta primers. Assay used: immunoSEQ multiplex PCR; TCRdb lists only in-frame clones, some missing. In all, the sample yields 45,000 to 55,000 clones. Looked up from germline, CDR1 is MNHEY and CDR2 is SMNVEV (reference sequence). The CDR3 totals 14 residues. V was pared by 5 bases and J by 3 bases, with 13 bases between. The origin of this receptor is a woman between 45 and 65 years old in good health and CMV-seropositive. Sample: PBMCs. The V call is TRBV27, the J call TRBJ1-2; no definite D call. The CDR3 DNA reads as TGTGCCAGCAGTAGACGGGAATCGGACTATGGCTACACCTTC. This codes for CASSRRESDYGYTF.